Following are 25 T cell receptor beta chains from one sample sequenced in a study of T-cell reconstitution after alpha-beta-depleted transplantation in children. Notes on the study in general: A year had passed since transplant, and T-cell counts and diversity by then came mostly from newly produced T cells.

Preparation of the TCRbeta library was carried out with unique molecular identifiers. One entry per CDR3 protein, called by TCRdb with MiXCR from the PCR reads. Of a few hundred thousand distinct CDR3 sequences listed, roughly 8.2% are singletons. These TCRs are of unknown antigen specificity. The sample was peripheral blood, taken 360 days after TCRalphabeta/CD19-depleted stem cell transplant. The receptors shown here come from a female patient aged 2-10 years who had a stem cell transplant for Fanconi anemia, so the T cells may come from the graft donor.

In its sample, this clonotype was seen a few times. The chain recombines TRBV7-9 with TRBJ2-3, with 7 bases lining up with TRBD2. With 1 base clipped from V and 2 bases from J, the junction kept 6 bases outside the gene matches. This CDR3 is built from 16 residues. Per the germline V gene, CDR1 is SEHNR and CDR2 is FQNEAQ (reference sequence). The CDR3 here is CASSLGRSGDTDTQYF. The CDR3 nucleotides read TGTGCCAGCAGCTTAGGTAGGAGCGGGGACACAGATACGCAGTATTTT.

The gene calls are TRBV27 and TRBJ1-5; 7 bases map to TRBD1. The CDR3 sequence is 14 residues long. V lost 3 bases and J lost 4; bases outside the gene matches: 3. Looked up from germline, CDR1 is MNHEY and CDR2 is SMNVEV (reference sequence). The chain's CDR3 is CASSLNRGNQPQHF. The CDR3 coding sequence is TGTGCCAGCAGTTTGAACAGGGGAAATCAGCCCCAGCATTTT.

This clonotype was detected many times. The DNA of the CDR3 is TGCAGCGTTGTTGGGGGACTCGGACGAAACTATGGCTACACCTTC. It codes for CSVVGGLGRNYGYTF. The chain links TRBV29-1 to TRBJ1-2, with D tentatively TRBD1 (5 bases). The V gene's germline CDR1 is SQVTM and CDR2 ANQGSEA. The CDR3 contains 15 residues. V was cut by 4 bases and J by 2 bases, with 17 bases left in between. The full variable domain, rest sourced from reference TRBV29-1 and TRBJ1-2, is SAVISQKPSRDICQRGTSLTIQCQVDSQVTMMFWYRQQPGQSLTLIATANQGSEATYESGFVIDKFPISRPNLTFSTLTVSNMSPEDSSIYLCSVVGGLGRNYGYTFGSGTRLTVV.

In this sample, this clonotype turned up many times. This chain uses TRBV20-1 with TRBJ2-6; D unclear. CDR1 is DFQATT, CDR2 SNEGSKA, per germline (reference sequence). Trimming stripped 3 bases from V and 0 bases from J, with 12 bases between. The CDR3 contains 16 residues. The CDR3 loop is CSARAPPFSGANVLTF. The CDR3, as DNA: TGCAGTGCTAGGGCCCCCCCTTTCTCTGGGGCCAACGTCCTGACTTTC.

This clonotype was counted only a few times. The gene calls are TRBV5-1 and TRBJ2-6, with a tentative D call TRBD2 (5 bases). Germline assignment: CDR1 SGHRS and CDR2 YFSETQ. The V gene lost 0 bases and the J gene lost 4 bases, with 8 bases spanning the gap. This CDR3 is built from 15 residues. The CDR3 region is CASSLEAAGANVLTF. CDR3 bases: TGCGCCAGCAGCTTGGAAGCGGCGGGGGCCAACGTCCTGACTTTC.

The chain uses TRBV10-1 and TRBJ2-6; 8 bases are a match to TRBD1. Germline V CDR1 and CDR2: WNHNN, SYGVQD (reference sequence). The junction had 14 bases not matched to a gene; V was cut back by 2 bases and J by 5 bases. The CDR3 contains 19 residues. The CDR3 spells CASSEGRSGQAYRANVLTF. In nucleotides, the CDR3 is TGCGCCAGCAGTGAGGGGCGATCGGGACAGGCTTATAGGGCCAACGTCCTGACTTTC.

The sample holds a few counts of this clonotype. This chain joins TRBV5-4 and TRBJ1-1, with 7 bases aligning to TRBD1. Germline V lookup: CDR1 SGHNT, CDR2 YYREEE (reference sequence). With 0 bases clipped from V and 7 bases from J, the junction kept 6 bases outside the gene matches. This CDR3 contains 14 residues. The CDR3 DNA sequence: TGTGCCAGCAGCTTGGAGAGGGGGCGTGGTGAAGCTTTCTTT. Encoded protein: CASSLERGRGEAFF.

This clonotype was seen a handful of times. The V gene is TRBV6-2 or TRBV6-3, the J gene TRBJ2-5; 7 bases match TRBD1. Unmatched junction bases numbered 8, after V lost 2 bases and J lost 2 bases. The CDR3 is made up of 16 amino acids. Germline CDR1 and CDR2: MNHEY and SVGEGT. The CDR3 coding sequence is TGTGCCAGCAGTTACCCGCCCGGGACAGCTCAAGAGACCCAGTACTTC. Its translation: CASSYPPGTAQETQYF.

This clonotype has ten or more counts. The CDR3, as DNA: TGTGCCAGCAGCTTTCGGGCGGCAGCCGGGGAGCTGTTTTTT. Its protein is CASSFRAAAGELFF. The rearrangement uses TRBV7-2 and TRBJ2-2; D is unclear. CDR1 SGHTA and CDR2 FQGNSA come from the germline V gene. The length of the CDR3 is 14 residues. Trimming shortened V by 3 bases and J by 6 bases, and 11 bases separated the two germline ends.

This clonotype was counted a few times. V is TRBV7-2 and J is TRBJ2-7; 14 nucleotides agree with TRBD2. The CDR3 has 16 amino acids. Germline loops: CDR1 SGHTA, CDR2 FQGNSA. The trim removed 2 bases at V and 6 bases at J, leaving 6 bases unmatched. DNA of the CDR3: TGTGCCAGCAGCTTAAGGCGACTAGCGGGGGGGCCCGAGCAGTACTTC. Translated, it gives CASSLRRLAGGPEQYF.

The chain combines TRBV20-1 with TRBJ2-5, with 9 positions matching TRBD2. This CDR3 is 18 amino acids long. Germline values: CDR1 DFQATT, CDR2 SNEGSKA (reference sequence). The junction had 12 bases not matched to a gene; V was cut back by 0 bases and J by 1 base. DNA of the CDR3: TGCAGTGCTAGAGATGTATGGCGGGGGGGACCTTTCCAAGAGACCCAGTACTTC. Encoded protein: CSARDVWRGGPFQETQYF.

This clonotype was observed a handful of times. This rearrangement joins TRBV7-9 to TRBJ2-2; D tentatively reads TRBD1 or TRBD2 (5 bases each). Trimming pared 4 bases from V and 1 base from J, leaving 16 bases between. CDR3 length equals 17 residues. Germline lookup yields CDR1 SEHNR and CDR2 FQNEAQ (reference sequence). CDR3 sequence (DNA): TGTGCCAGCAGCTGGAGGTGGGACGCCATGAACACCGGGGAGCTGTTTTTT. Translated: CASSWRWDAMNTGELFF.

This clonotype came up many times. The rearrangement joins TRBV28 to TRBJ2-2; D is perhaps TRBD1 (8 bases). The CDR3 is 16 amino acids. Trimming took off 4 bases at V and 3 bases at J, with 15 bases between the two ends. Germline CDR1 is MDHEN and CDR2 is SYDVKM. CDR3 residues: CASSSNRGGDTGELFF. CDR3 nucleotide sequence: TGTGCCAGCAGTTCTAACAGGGGGGGGGACACCGGGGAGCTGTTTTTT.

The V and J genes are TRBV20-1 and TRBJ1-2; 9 bases fit TRBD1. V shed 4 bases and J 11 bases; nucleotides not matched to a gene: 8. Germline V gene data show CDR1 as DFQATT and CDR2 as SNEGSKA (reference sequence). The CDR3 sequence is 12 residues long. Here the CDR3 DNA reads TGCAGTGCTATCCTACAGGGGGCGGCTTACACCTTC. It codes for CSAILQGAAYTF.

The J gene is TRBJ2-4, the V gene TRBV24-1; unclear D gene. The CDR3 runs to 13 residues. Trimming took 9 bases from V and 0 from J, leaving 8 bases between them. Germline assignment: CDR1 KGHDR and CDR2 SFDVKD. CDR3 nucleotide sequence: TGTGCCACCCAAGACCCAGCCAAAAACATTCAGTACTTC. It codes for CATQDPAKNIQYF.

This clonotype was counted at least ten times. CDR3: CASSETSGSYNEQFF. CDR3 in DNA: TGTGCCAGCAGTGAAACTAGCGGGAGTTACAATGAGCAGTTCTTC. V usage is TRBV6-4 and J usage is TRBJ2-1, with TRBD2 identical over 11 bases. There are 15 residues in the CDR3. Trimming removed 3 bases from V and 4 bases from J; junction bases left unmatched: 2. The germline V gene has CDR1 MRHNA and CDR2 SNTAGT.

This sequence joins TRBV9 and TRBJ2-7; D possibly corresponds to TRBD2 (5 bases). The CDR3 covers 13 residues. Germline V gene lookup returns CDR1 SGDLS and CDR2 YYNGEE. V was shortened by 0 bases and J by 5 bases, with 9 bases between the two germline ends. The CDR3 DNA sequence: TGTGCCAGCAGCGTAGAACTCGGGAACGAGCAGTACTTC. Translation: CASSVELGNEQYF.

This clonotype turned up a few times. This may arise from a read error, as a much more abundant clone is one base away. For the CDR3, the DNA is TGCGCCAGCAGCTCCGTCGGAACAACAGGGACCGGGGAGCTGTTTTTT. The encoded protein is CASSSVGTTGTGELFF. The chain carries TRBV5-1 and TRBJ2-2; D might be TRBD1 (6 bases). Trimming stripped 3 bases from V and 5 bases from J, with 17 bases between. CDR3 length: 16 amino acids. The germline V gene encodes CDR1 SGHRS and CDR2 YFSETQ.

This clonotype was recorded at least ten times. The rearrangement uses TRBV5-1 and TRBJ1-2; unclear D gene. Trimming shortened V by 0 bases and J by 6 bases, and 12 bases separated the two germline ends. Germline lookup yields CDR1 SGHRS and CDR2 YFSETQ. CDR3 size: 14 residues. Here the CDR3 DNA reads TGCGCCAGCAGCTTGGGGCGACGGGTTGATGGCTACACCTTC. It translates to CASSLGRRVDGYTF. Filled out from reference TRBV5-1 and TRBJ1-2, the complete variable domain reads KAGVTQTPRYLIKTRGQQVTLSCSPISGHRSVSWYQQTPGQGLQFLFEYFSETQRNKGNFPGRFSGRQFSNSRSEMNVSTLELGDSALYLCASSLGRRVDGYTFGSGTRLTVV.

The chain is built from TRBV6-1 and TRBJ2-7; 9 nucleotides match TRBD1. Trimming removed 2 bases from V and 0 bases from J; junction bases left unmatched: 11. CDR1 is MNHNS, CDR2 SASEGT, per germline. The CDR3 runs to 18 residues. The CDR3 coding sequence is TGTGCCAGCAGTGAATCCTATCTGGGACAGGGCAGCTCCTACGAGCAGTACTTC. Protein product: CASSESYLGQGSSYEQYF.

This clonotype was picked up many times. The chain is built from TRBV15 and TRBJ1-1, with D unresolved. The V end lost 3 bases, the J end lost 4 bases, and 18 bases lay between the germline ends. Germline V gene sequence: CDR1 LNHNV, CDR2 YYDKDF (reference sequence). The CDR3 is 16 residues long. Here the CDR3 reads CATSSLKRWVGTEAFF. The CDR3 nucleotides read TGTGCCACCAGCAGTCTTAAAAGGTGGGTCGGCACTGAAGCTTTCTTT.

This clonotype has at least ten counts. This chain connects TRBV12-3 or TRBV12-4 to TRBJ2-3; tentatively, D is TRBD2 (6 bases). Trimming stripped 2 bases from V and 4 bases from J, with 7 bases between. The CDR3 covers 13 residues. The CDR3 nucleotides are TGTGCCAGCAGTTTATTAGCGGCAGATACGCAGTATTTT. It encodes CASSLLAADTQYF.

The table lists this clonotype with many counts. The rearrangement links TRBV20-1 to TRBJ2-1; 11 nucleotides match TRBD2. The CDR3 has 14 amino acids. Germline-derived CDR1 and CDR2 are DFQATT and SNEGSKA (reference sequence). Losses at the gene ends were 7 bases for V and 6 bases for J; bases not matched to a gene: 8. The CDR3 here is CSGVAGGPGNEQFF. CDR3 DNA: TGCAGTGGGGTAGCGGGGGGGCCTGGCAATGAGCAGTTCTTC.

This clonotype was observed at least ten times. This chain connects TRBV29-1 to TRBJ2-1; D is perhaps TRBD1 or TRBD2 (5 bases each). This CDR3 is built from 16 residues. The germline gives CDR1 SQVTM, CDR2 ANQGSEA. Deletions cut 3 bases from V and 4 bases from J, with 19 bases between. The CDR3 region is CSVEGRTGLTYNEQFF. CDR3 sequence (DNA): TGCAGCGTTGAGGGGCGGACTGGGTTAACATACAATGAGCAGTTCTTC.

The sample holds many counts of this clonotype. The chain recombines TRBV4-3 with TRBJ2-1; perhaps TRBD2 as D (5 bases). Trimming removed 0 bases from V and 8 bases from J, with 8 bases in between. The length of the CDR3 is 13 residues. Germline V lookup: CDR1 LGHNA, CDR2 YSLEER. This chain's CDR3 is CASSQDLEDEQFF. The DNA of the CDR3 is TGCGCCAGCAGCCAAGATCTGGAGGATGAGCAGTTCTTC.